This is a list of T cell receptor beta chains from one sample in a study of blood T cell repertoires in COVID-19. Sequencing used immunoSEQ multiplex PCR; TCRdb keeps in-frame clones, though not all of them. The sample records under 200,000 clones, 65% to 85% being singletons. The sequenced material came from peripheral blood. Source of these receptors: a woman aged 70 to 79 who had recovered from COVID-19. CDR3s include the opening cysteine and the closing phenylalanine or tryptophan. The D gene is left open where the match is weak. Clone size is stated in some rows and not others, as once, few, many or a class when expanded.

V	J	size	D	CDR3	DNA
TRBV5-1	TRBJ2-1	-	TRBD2	CASHPGLPTDNEQFF	TGCGCCAGCCACCCGGGACTACCTACCGACAATGAGCAGTTCTTC
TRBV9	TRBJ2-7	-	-	CAIPAEPPPGEQYF	TGTGCCATCCCCGCCGAGCCCCCCCCGGGCGAGCAGTACTTC
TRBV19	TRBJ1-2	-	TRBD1	CASSMFGRGQGIGVYTF	TGTGCCAGTAGTATGTTTGGGCGGGGACAGGGGATCGGCGTCTACACCTTC
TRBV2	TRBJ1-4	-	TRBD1	CASTRGLGEKLFF	TGTGCCAGCACGAGGGGGCTGGGTGAAAAACTGTTTTTT
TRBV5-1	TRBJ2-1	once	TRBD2	CASSPGLGGAYNEQFF	TGCGCCAGCAGCCCGGGGTTGGGAGGGGCCTACAATGAGCAGTTCTTC
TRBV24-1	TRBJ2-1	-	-	CATSDPSGTREQFF	TGTGCCACCAGTGACCCCTCCGGGACACGCGAGCAGTTCTTC
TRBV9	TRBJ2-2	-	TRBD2	CASSVSAGAATGELFF	TGTGCCAGCAGCGTATCAGCGGGAGCGGCCACCGGGGAGCTGTTTTTT
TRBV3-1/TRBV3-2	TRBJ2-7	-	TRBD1	CASSPRDSLYEQYF	TGTGCCAGCAGCCCCCGGGACAGTCTCTACGAGCAGTACTTC
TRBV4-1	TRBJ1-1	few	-	CASSQGILSRANTEAFF	TGCGCCAGCAGCCAAGGAATCCTCTCCAGGGCGAACACTGAAGCTTTCTTT
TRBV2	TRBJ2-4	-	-	CATQWAGLAKNIQYF	TGTGCCACCCAGTGGGCGGGCCTAGCCAAAAACATTCAGTACTTC
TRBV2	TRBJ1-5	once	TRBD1	CASTRGQGNQPQHF	TGTGCCAGCACCAGGGGACAGGGAAATCAGCCTCAGCATTTT
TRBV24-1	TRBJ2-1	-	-	CATSDPTVNEQFF	TGTGCCACCAGTGACCCAACAGTTAATGAGCAGTTCTTC
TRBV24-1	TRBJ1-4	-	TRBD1	CATSDSGQGGEKLFF	TGTGCCACCAGTGATTCCGGACAGGGTGGGGAAAAACTGTTTTTT
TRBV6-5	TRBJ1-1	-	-	CASSPFRPNTEAFF	TGTGCCAGCAGTCCCTTCCGTCCGAACACTGAAGCTTTCTTT
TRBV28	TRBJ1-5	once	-	CASRIGGNSNQPQHF	TGTGCCAGCAGGATAGGGGGAAATAGCAATCAGCCCCAGCATTTT
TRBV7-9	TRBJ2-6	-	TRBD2	CASSPPSGARSGANVLTF	TGTGCCAGCAGCCCCCCTAGCGGGGCGCGTAGTGGGGCCAACGTCCTGACTTTC
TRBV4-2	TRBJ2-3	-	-	CASSQDFSRGDTDTQYF	TGTGCCAGCAGCCAAGATTTTTCCAGGGGGGACACAGATACGCAGTATTTT
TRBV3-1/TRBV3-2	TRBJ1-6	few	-	CASSQVGASDSPLHF	TGTGCCAGCAGCCAAGTGGGGGCTTCGGATTCACCCCTCCACTTT
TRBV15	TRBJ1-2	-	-	CATSREVRSPYGYTF	TGTGCCACCAGCAGAGAGGTACGAAGCCCTTATGGCTACACCTTC
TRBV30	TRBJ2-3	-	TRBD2	CAWREPSGYTDTQYF	TGTGCCTGGAGGGAGCCTAGCGGCTACACAGATACGCAGTATTTT
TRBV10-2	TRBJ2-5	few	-	CASSPPPGSGAQETQYF	TGCGCCAGCAGTCCCCCCCCCGGTTCAGGGGCCCAAGAGACCCAGTACTTC
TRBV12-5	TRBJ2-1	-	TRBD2	CASGSGTSGNNEQFF	TGTGCTAGTGGTTCGGGGACTAGCGGGAACAATGAGCAGTTCTTC
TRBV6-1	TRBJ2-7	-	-	CASRTDSTYEQYF	TGTGCCAGCAGGACGGACAGTACCTACGAGCAGTACTTC
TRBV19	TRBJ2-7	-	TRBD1	CASSNGQGSYEQYF	TGTGCCAGTAGTAACGGACAGGGCTCCTACGAGCAGTACTTC
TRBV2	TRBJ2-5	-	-	CASTWGGGQETQYF	TGTGCCAGCACCTGGGGGGGCGGGCAAGAGACCCAGTACTTC
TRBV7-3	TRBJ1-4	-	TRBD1	CASSSPGQEKLFF	TGTGCCAGCAGCTCCCCGGGACAGGAAAAACTGTTTTTT
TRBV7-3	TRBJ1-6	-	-	CASSLGPGGSPLHF	TGTGCCAGCAGCTTAGGTCCGGGGGGTTCACCCCTCCACTTT
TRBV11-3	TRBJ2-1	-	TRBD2	CASSLERAAGFPQFF	TGTGCCAGCAGCTTAGAGCGGGCAGCGGGATTCCCCCAGTTCTTC
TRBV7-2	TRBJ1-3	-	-	CASSPLGLVGNTIYF	TGTGCCAGCAGCCCCCTGGGCCTGGTAGGAAACACCATATATTTT
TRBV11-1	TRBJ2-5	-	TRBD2	CASSWGGGDQETQYF	TGTGCCAGCAGCTGGGGCGGGGGGGATCAAGAGACCCAGTACTTC
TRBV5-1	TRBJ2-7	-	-	CASSSTRVGSYEQYF	TGCGCCAGCAGCTCCACCCGGGTTGGCAGCTACGAGCAGTACTTC
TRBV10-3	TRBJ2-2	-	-	CAISEPSNTGELFF	TGTGCCATCAGTGAGCCTTCTAACACCGGGGAGCTGTTTTTT
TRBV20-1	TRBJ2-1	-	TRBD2	CSASRPASGLGKFF	TGCAGTGCTAGTCGTCCGGCTAGCGGCCTGGGGAAGTTCTTC
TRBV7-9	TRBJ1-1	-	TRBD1	CASSPTGVNTEAFF	TGTGCCAGCAGCCCGACAGGGGTGAACACTGAAGCTTTCTTT
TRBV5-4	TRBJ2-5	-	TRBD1	CASSLTGEETQYF	TGTGCCAGCAGCCTCACAGGGGAAGAGACCCAGTACTTC
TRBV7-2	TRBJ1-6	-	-	CASSSQGPYNSPLHF	TGTGCCAGCAGCAGCCAGGGGCCCTATAATTCACCCCTCCACTTT
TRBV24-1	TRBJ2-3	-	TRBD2	CATSEPGLARTDTQYF	TGTGCCACCAGTGAGCCCGGACTAGCCCGCACAGATACGCAGTATTTT
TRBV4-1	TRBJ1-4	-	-	CASSQTRDMEKLFF	TGCGCCAGCAGCCAGACTCGGGACATGGAAAAACTGTTTTTT
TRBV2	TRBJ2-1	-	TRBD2	CGLAGSSYNEQFF	TGTGGCCTAGCGGGAAGCTCCTACAATGAGCAGTTCTTC
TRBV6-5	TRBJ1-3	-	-	CASSRHDTTGNTIYF	TGTGCCAGCAGCCGCCACGACACGACTGGAAACACCATATATTTT
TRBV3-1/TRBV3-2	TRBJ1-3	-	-	CASSQGPSGNTIYF	TGTGCCAGCAGCCAGGGCCCCTCTGGAAACACCATATATTTT
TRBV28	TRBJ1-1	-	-	CATQETVNTEAFF	TGTGCCACCCAAGAAACAGTGAACACTGAAGCTTTCTTT
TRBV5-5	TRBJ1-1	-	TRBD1	CASSFQGARHTEAFF	TGTGCCAGCAGCTTCCAGGGGGCGCGGCACACTGAAGCTTTCTTT
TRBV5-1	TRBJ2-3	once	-	CASSAGYSPSTDTQYF	TGCGCCAGCAGCGCCGGGTACTCCCCTAGCACAGATACGCAGTATTTT
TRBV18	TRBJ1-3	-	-	CASSTGPGNTIYF	TGTGCCAGCTCAACAGGGCCTGGAAACACCATATATTTT
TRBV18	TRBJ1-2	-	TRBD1	CASSPGTGDLGTF	TGTGCCAGCTCACCAGGGACAGGGGACCTGGGCACCTTC
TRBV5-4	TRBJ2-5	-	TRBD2	CATKAAGGGETQYF	TGTGCCACTAAGGCGGCGGGGGGCGGTGAGACCCAGTACTTC